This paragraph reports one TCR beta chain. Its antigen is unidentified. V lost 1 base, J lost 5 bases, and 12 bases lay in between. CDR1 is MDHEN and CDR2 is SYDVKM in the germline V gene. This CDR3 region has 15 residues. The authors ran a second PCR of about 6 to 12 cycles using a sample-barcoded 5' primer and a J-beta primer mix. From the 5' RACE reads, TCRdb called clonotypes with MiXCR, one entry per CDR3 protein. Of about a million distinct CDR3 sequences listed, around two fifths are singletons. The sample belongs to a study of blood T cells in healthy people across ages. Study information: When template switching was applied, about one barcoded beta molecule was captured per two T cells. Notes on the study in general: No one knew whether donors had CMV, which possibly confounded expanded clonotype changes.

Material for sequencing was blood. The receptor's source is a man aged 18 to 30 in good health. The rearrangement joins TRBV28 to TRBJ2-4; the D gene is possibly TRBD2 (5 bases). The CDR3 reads CASSLSGVVENIQYF. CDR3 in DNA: TGTGCCAGCAGTTTATCCGGGGTGGTGGAAAACATTCAGTACTTC.